A single T cell receptor beta chain is shown here with its context. Its target is not known. In the authors' workflow: A papillary thyroid cancer distant-metastasis classifier was built from CDR3 differences across clinicopathological groups. TCRdb redid the clone calls on the PCR reads using MiXCR. Here the V and J calls rest on TCRdb's processing, not on the authors' analysis. The sample lists 15,000 to 20,000 clones; 20% to 30% were seen once. This sample is part of a study of metastatic and nonmetastatic thyroid tumors. In the study overall: Malignant thyroid and benign thyroid patients provided blood and tumor or nodule tissue whose repertoires were compared. Study-level results: Reportedly, malignant thyroid tumors had significantly higher TCR beta diversity than benign nodules, in blood and tumor.

Each patient went into thyroid surgery without having received any treatment. Losses at the gene ends were 3 bases for V and 6 bases for J; bases not matched to a gene: 6. The germline CDR1 and CDR2 sequences are SGHAT and FQNNGV. The CDR3 consists of 15 residues. The origin of this receptor is a female donor with papillary thyroid cancer or a benign thyroid nodule (not recorded which). Some clones in this sample may be carry-over from other donors' samples. Sequencing was performed on adjacent normal tissue. This sequence joins TRBV11-2 and TRBJ2-1; TRBD2 matches at 9 bases. The CDR3 protein is CASSFVAGGGNEQFF. The CDR3 bases are TGTGCCAGCAGCTTTGTGGCGGGAGGGGGCAATGAGCAGTTCTTC.